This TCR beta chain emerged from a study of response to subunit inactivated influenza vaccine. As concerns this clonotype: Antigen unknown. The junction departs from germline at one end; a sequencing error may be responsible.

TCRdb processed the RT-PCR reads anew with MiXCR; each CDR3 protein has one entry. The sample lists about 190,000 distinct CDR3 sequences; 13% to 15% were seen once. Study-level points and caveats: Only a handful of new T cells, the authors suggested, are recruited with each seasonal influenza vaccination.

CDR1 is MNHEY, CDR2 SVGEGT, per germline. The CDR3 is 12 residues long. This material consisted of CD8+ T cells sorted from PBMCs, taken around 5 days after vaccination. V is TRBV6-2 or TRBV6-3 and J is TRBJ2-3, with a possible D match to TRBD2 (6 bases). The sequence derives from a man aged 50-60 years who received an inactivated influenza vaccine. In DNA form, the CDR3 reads TGTGCCAGCCATAGCCCCGACGGGAGTAAACATTTT. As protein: CASHSPDGSKHF.